Following are 18 T cell receptor beta chains from one sample sequenced in a study of blood T cell repertoires in COVID-19. Some clones are missing from TCRdb's copy, which holds only in-frame ones; the method was immunoSEQ multiplex PCR. The sample carries 150,000 to 200,000 clones, around 79% recorded once. The material sequenced was PBMCs or T cells enriched from blood (not recorded which). All receptors derive from a man aged 50-60 years who had recovered from COVID-19.

The chain links TRBV28 to TRBJ1-2; D might be TRBD1 (5 bases). The CDR3 totals 13 residues. Germline CDR1 is MDHEN and CDR2 is SYDVKM. Trimming left V 3 bases short and J 8 bases short, with 13 bases between. This CDR3 reads CASSLVPGLGYTF. In DNA form, the CDR3 reads TGTGCCAGCAGTTTGGTTCCAGGGTTAGGCTACACCTTC.

V usage is TRBV18 and J usage is TRBJ1-1; 8 bases match TRBD1. Trimming cost V 3 bases and J 7 bases; bases outside gene matches: 10. The germline gives CDR1 KGHSH, CDR2 LQKENI. This CDR3 has 15 amino acids. CDR3 bases: TGTGCCAGCTCACCGGGGACAGGTCGAAAGGGTGAAGCTTTCTTT. It codes for CASSPGTGRKGEAFF.

This chain links TRBV5-1 with TRBJ2-7; the match to TRBD2 covers 13 bases. CDR3 length equals 17 residues. Trimming at V came to 4 bases and at J to 2 bases, leaving 9 bases not matched to a gene. CDR1 SGHRS and CDR2 YFSETQ come from the germline V gene. For the CDR3, the DNA is TGCGCCAGCAGCCTAAAACTAGCGGGAGGGCTGGCCTACGAGCAGTACTTC. Amino acids: CASSLKLAGGLAYEQYF.

The chain carries TRBV3-1 (or the pseudogene TRBV3-2) and TRBJ2-1; D is possibly TRBD2 (5 bases). Germline V gene data show CDR1 as LGHDT and CDR2 as YNNKEL (reference sequence). This CDR3 is 13 amino acids long. The V end lost 2 bases, the J end lost 6 bases, and 8 bases lay between the germline ends. CDR3 sequence reads: CASSQQLGNEQFF. CDR3 bases: TGTGCCAGCAGCCAACAACTAGGCAATGAGCAGTTCTTC.

V usage is TRBV7-9 and J usage is TRBJ1-1; 8 positions agree with TRBD1. CDR1 is SEHNR, CDR2 FQNEAQ, per germline (reference sequence). This CDR3 contains 12 residues. The ends lost 5 bases at V and 11 bases at J; junction bases unmatched: 7. In DNA, the CDR3 is TGTGCCAGCAGCCCAGGGCGACAGGGGGCTTTCTTT. This encodes CASSPGRQGAFF.

This chain connects TRBV6-6 to TRBJ2-2; 9 bases align to TRBD2. CDR1 is MNHNY, CDR2 SVGAGI, per germline (reference sequence). The junction had 2 bases not matched to a gene; V was cut back by 2 bases and J by 7 bases. The CDR3 has 14 residues. CDR3 nucleotides: TGTGCCAGCAGTTACCAGACTAGCGGCGGGGAGCTGTTTTTT. Encoded protein: CASSYQTSGGELFF.

The chain has TRBV7-2 and TRBJ2-3; D might be TRBD1 (7 bases). The CDR3 totals 16 residues. Germline loops: CDR1 SGHTA, CDR2 FQGNSA. The V end was cut by 3 bases, the J end by 5 bases, with 18 bases between. This CDR3 reads CASSFARPQGGDTQYF. CDR3 coding DNA: TGTGCCAGCAGCTTCGCGAGACCCCAGGGGGGAGATACGCAGTATTTT.

This chain connects TRBV2 to TRBJ2-5; D remains ambiguous. The CDR3 is made up of 12 amino acids. Germline V CDR1 and CDR2: SNHLY, FYNNEI. Deletions cut 3 bases from V and 11 bases from J, with 13 bases between. The CDR3 DNA follows: TGTGCCAGCAGTGAGTTAGTGGTCTTTCAGTACTTC. This gives the protein CASSELVVFQYF. Drawing the rest from reference TRBV2 and TRBJ2-5, the complete variable domain is EPEVTQTPSHQVTQMGQEVILRCVPISNHLYFYWYRQILGQKVEFLVSFYNNEISEKSEIFDDQFSVERPDGSNFTLKIRSTKLEDSAMYFCASSELVVFQYFGPGTRLLVL.

Only a few counts were recorded for this clone. The chain combines TRBV2 with TRBJ2-1; 9 bases fit TRBD1. V lost 5 bases to trimming and J lost 9 bases; unmatched junction nucleotides: 5. CDR3 length: 13 amino acids. Per germline, CDR1 SNHLY and CDR2 FYNNEI. The CDR3 here is CASSTTGGSEQFF. CDR3 bases: TGTGCCAGCAGTACCACAGGGGGCAGTGAGCAGTTCTTC.

The genes are TRBV6-4 and TRBJ2-1; maybe TRBD1 (7 bases). CDR1 MRHNA and CDR2 SNTAGT come from the germline V gene. Trimming pared 0 bases from V and 6 bases from J, leaving 15 bases between. CDR3 size: 16 residues. CDR3 nucleotides: TGTGCCAGCAGTGACTCACCAGGGGGGCCTCTCAATGAGCAGTTCTTC. Protein: CASSDSPGGPLNEQFF.

The CDR3 loop reads CADTVLRNYGYTF. CDR3 nucleotides: TGTGCCGACACGGTGCTCAGAAACTATGGCTACACCTTC. The V call is TRBV12-3 or TRBV12-4, the J call TRBJ1-2; D gene unclear. This CDR3 is 13 amino acids long. The V and J ends lost 11 bases and 2 bases respectively, with 15 bases between them.

The rearrangement joins TRBV6-4 to TRBJ2-1; possibly TRBD1 for D (7 bases). Germline V gene data show CDR1 as MRHNA and CDR2 as SNTAGT. V dropped 4 bases and J dropped 7 bases, with 14 bases sitting between them. The CDR3 loop spans 14 amino acids. The CDR3 loop reads CASSVAGGRNEQFF. DNA of the CDR3: TGTGCCAGCAGTGTGGCAGGGGGGAGGAATGAGCAGTTCTTC.

This chain links TRBV18 with TRBJ2-7; 8 bases agree with TRBD1. V shed 3 bases and J 7 bases; nucleotides not matched to a gene: 8. CDR1 and CDR2 from the germline V gene are KGHSH and LQKENI. The CDR3 length is 14 residues. The CDR3 here is CASSPGTGLGEQYF. CDR3 sequence (DNA): TGTGCCAGCTCACCCGGGACAGGTCTCGGGGAGCAGTACTTC.

The chain is built from TRBV10-3 and TRBJ1-3, with unresolved D. The V gene lost 3 bases and the J gene lost 0 bases, with 9 bases spanning the gap. Germline-derived CDR1 and CDR2 are ENHRY and SYGVKD. This CDR3 is built from 15 residues. CDR3 in amino acids: CAISEDSSSGNTIYF. The CDR3 region has the DNA TGTGCCATCAGTGAAGACTCAAGCTCTGGAAACACCATATATTTT.

J is TRBJ2-3 and V is TRBV28, with 13 bases identical to TRBD2. Germline CDR1 reads MDHEN; CDR2 reads SYDVKM. J was trimmed by 6 bases and V by 3 bases; bases with no gene match: 15. CDR3 size: 19 residues. The CDR3 DNA follows: TGTGCCAGCAGTTTCGATAAAACTAGCGGGGGGGTACTTCTGGATACGCAGTATTTT. Its protein product is CASSFDKTSGGVLLDTQYF.

The V gene is TRBV7-8, the J gene TRBJ1-6, with TRBD1 matching over 10 bases. V trimming: 1 base; J trimming: 8 bases; junction bases outside the gene matches: 2. Germline loops: CDR1 SGHVS, CDR2 FQNEAQ. The length of the CDR3 is 15 residues. The CDR3 region has the DNA TGTGCCAGCAGCTTAGGGGACAGGGGTCATTCACCCCTCCACTTT. Amino acids: CASSLGDRGHSPLHF.

The V gene is TRBV28, the J gene TRBJ1-1; TRBD1 matches at 8 bases. CDR1 is MDHEN and CDR2 is SYDVKM in the germline V gene. Losses at the gene ends were 3 bases for V and 5 bases for J; bases not matched to a gene: 2. The CDR3 is 13 amino acids. The CDR3: CASSLTGVTEAFF. CDR3 nucleotide sequence: TGTGCCAGCAGTTTGACAGGGGTTACTGAAGCTTTCTTT.

V and J are TRBV5-5 and TRBJ2-7, with D tentatively TRBD1 (5 bases). CDR1 is SGHKS and CDR2 is YYEKEE in the germline V gene (reference sequence). The CDR3 contains 14 residues. V lost 2 bases to trimming and J lost 0 bases, with 9 bases between them. In nucleotides, the CDR3 is TGTGCCAGCAGCTTTCAGGGCAGCTCCTACGAGCAGTACTTC. Protein product: CASSFQGSSYEQYF. Variable domain in full (rest from reference TRBV5-5 and TRBJ2-7): DAGVTQSPTHLIKTRGQQVTLRCSPISGHKSVSWYQQVLGQGPQFIFQYYEKEERGRGNFPDRFSARQFPNYSSELNVNALLLGDSALYLCASSFQGSSYEQYFGPGTRLTVT.